Following are 14 T cell receptor beta chains from one sample sequenced in a study of graft-versus-host responses after intestinal transplantation. TCRdb's table, derived via immunoSEQ multiplex PCR, lists solely in-frame clones and lacks some. Counted here are about 110,000 clones, around 93% occurring once; the ten biggest clones make up about 0.51%. For these receptors, no antigen is known. This material consisted of unstimulated CD8+ T cells sorted from spleen or lymph node cells, taken before intestinal transplant. These receptors were obtained from a human donor who received an intestinal transplant.

The V and J genes are TRBV19 and TRBJ1-2; TRBD1 matches at 9 bases. Unmatched junction bases numbered 5, after V lost 4 bases and J lost 8 bases. Germline-derived CDR1 and CDR2 are LNHDA and SQIVND (reference sequence). The CDR3 is made up of 13 amino acids. The CDR3, as DNA: TGTGCCAGTAGTACAGGGACAGGGCGCGGCTACACCTTC. Protein: CASSTGTGRGYTF.

V usage is TRBV13 and J usage is TRBJ2-1; the D call may be TRBD1 or TRBD2 (5 bases each). The CDR3 runs 15 residues. From germline, CDR1 is PRHDT and CDR2 FYEKMQ (reference sequence). Trimming cost V 4 bases and J 3 bases, with 13 bases left between them. This chain's CDR3 is CASSWTSGGYNEQFF. In DNA form, the CDR3 reads TGTGCCAGCAGCTGGACGAGTGGGGGCTACAATGAGCAGTTCTTC.

This clone was seen once. The J gene is TRBJ2-1, the V gene TRBV7-9; D perhaps matches TRBD2 (6 bases). Germline-derived CDR1 and CDR2 are SEHNR and FQNEAQ (reference sequence). The CDR3 spans 12 residues. Trimming removed 4 bases from V and 9 bases from J, with 10 bases in between. The CDR3 bases are TGTGCCAGCAGCTGGGACTCCTCTGAGCAGTTCTTC. Translation: CASSWDSSEQFF.

The chain carries TRBV28 and TRBJ1-1; 9 bases line up with TRBD1. The CDR3 length is 17 residues. Germline lookup yields CDR1 MDHEN and CDR2 SYDVKM. With 2 bases clipped from V and 2 bases from J, the junction kept 9 bases outside the gene matches. Here the CDR3 DNA reads TGTGCCAGCAGTTTACGGGGACAGGGCAGGGAAAACACTGAAGCTTTCTTT. This encodes CASSLRGQGRENTEAFF.

The rearrangement links TRBV27 to TRBJ2-7; D is perhaps TRBD1 (6 bases). The CDR3 contains 14 residues. CDR1 MNHEY and CDR2 SMNVEV come from the germline V gene (reference sequence). The ends were cut back, 6 bases at V and 3 bases at J, with 15 bases in the middle. The CDR3 bases are TGTGCCAGCAGAGTGCGTACAGGGTTCTACGAGCAGTACTTC. Translation: CASRVRTGFYEQYF.

This rearrangement joins TRBV5-8 to TRBJ2-7; D uncertain. This CDR3 comprises 14 residues. V shed 1 base and J shed 5 bases, with 13 bases lying between them. Germline V gene sequence: CDR1 SGHTS, CDR2 YDEGEE. CDR3 nucleotides: TGTGCCAGCAGCTTGCCCGGACCGCCGGACGAGCAGTACTTC. Translating it yields CASSLPGPPDEQYF.

V and J are TRBV6-7 and TRBJ2-7, with unresolved D. TRBV6-7 is annotated as an ORF whose role is uncertain. The CDR3 extends over 14 amino acids. The V end lost 4 bases, the J end lost 6 bases, and 16 bases lay between the germline ends. DNA of the CDR3: TGTGCCAGCAGTTCCCAACTCTCGGAGTCCGAGCAGTACTTC. It encodes CASSSQLSESEQYF.

The chain links TRBV29-1 to TRBJ2-2, with 9 bases identical to TRBD2. CDR1 is SQVTM, CDR2 ANQGSEA, per germline. The junction had 5 bases not matched to a gene; V was cut back by 7 bases and J by 8 bases. CDR3 length: 12 amino acids. CDR3 bases: TGCAGCGGGGTAGCGGGAGCGGGGGAGCTGTTTTTT. Its translation: CSGVAGAGELFF.

The gene calls are TRBV5-4 and TRBJ2-5; D tentatively fits TRBD1 or TRBD2 (5 bases each). Trimming removed 2 bases at V and 0 bases at J, with 8 bases between. Germline CDR1 SGHNT, CDR2 YYREEE (reference sequence). This CDR3 is 14 amino acids long. CDR3 sequence reads: CASSLWGYQETQYF. As DNA, the CDR3 is TGTGCCAGCAGCTTATGGGGGTACCAAGAGACCCAGTACTTC. The variable domain in full, with the rest retrieved from reference TRBV5-4 and TRBJ2-5, is ETGVTQSPTHLIKTRGQQVTLRCSSQSGHNTVSWYQQALGQGPQFIFQYYREEENGRGNFPPRFSGLQFPNYSSELNVNALELDDSALYLCASSLWGYQETQYFGPGTRLLVL.

The CDR3 loop reads CAISEYQDGGLNTEAFF. The CDR3 coding sequence is TGTGCCATCAGTGAGTATCAAGATGGGGGGTTAAACACTGAAGCTTTCTTT. This chain links TRBV10-3 with TRBJ1-1; weak D call: TRBD1 (5 bases). The CDR3 length is 17 residues. The ends were cut back, 1 base at V and 2 bases at J, with 17 bases in the middle. Germline V gene sequence: CDR1 ENHRY, CDR2 SYGVKD.

The chain uses TRBV6-1 and TRBJ2-7, with 9 bases that match TRBD1. The CDR3 has 15 residues. The germline CDR1 and CDR2 sequences are MNHNS and SASEGT. V gave up 6 bases and J gave up 4 bases; unmatched junction bases: 10. CDR3 sequence reads: CASRQGASRVYEQYF. CDR3 nucleotides: TGTGCCAGCAGACAGGGGGCATCTCGGGTTTACGAGCAGTACTTC.

The chain joins TRBV29-1 to TRBJ2-7, with D perhaps matching TRBD1 or TRBD2 (5 bases each). With 1 base removed from V and 2 bases from J, the gap between germline ends came to 12 bases. Germline V gene lookup returns CDR1 SQVTM and CDR2 ANQGSEA. This CDR3 region has 14 residues. CDR3 nucleotides: TGCAGCGTTGAAGGTCCGGGGCTGGCCTACGAGCAGTACTTC. Protein: CSVEGPGLAYEQYF.

The J gene is TRBJ2-7, the V gene TRBV9; 8 bases are shared with TRBD2. CDR3 size: 14 residues. Germline lookup yields CDR1 SGDLS and CDR2 YYNGEE. V lost 4 bases and J lost 9; bases outside the gene matches: 12. The CDR3 here is CASSPSGRWIGQYF. In DNA form, the CDR3 reads TGTGCCAGCAGCCCGAGCGGGAGATGGATCGGGCAGTACTTC.

The CDR3 bases are TGTGCCAGCAGCTTCGGCCTTACCTACGAGCAGTACTTC. This sequence encodes CASSFGLTYEQYF. V usage is TRBV5-6 and J usage is TRBJ2-7; D not certain. CDR3 size: 13 residues. The germline V gene has CDR1 SGHDT and CDR2 YYEEEE. Trimming left V 2 bases short and J 2 bases short, with 8 bases between.